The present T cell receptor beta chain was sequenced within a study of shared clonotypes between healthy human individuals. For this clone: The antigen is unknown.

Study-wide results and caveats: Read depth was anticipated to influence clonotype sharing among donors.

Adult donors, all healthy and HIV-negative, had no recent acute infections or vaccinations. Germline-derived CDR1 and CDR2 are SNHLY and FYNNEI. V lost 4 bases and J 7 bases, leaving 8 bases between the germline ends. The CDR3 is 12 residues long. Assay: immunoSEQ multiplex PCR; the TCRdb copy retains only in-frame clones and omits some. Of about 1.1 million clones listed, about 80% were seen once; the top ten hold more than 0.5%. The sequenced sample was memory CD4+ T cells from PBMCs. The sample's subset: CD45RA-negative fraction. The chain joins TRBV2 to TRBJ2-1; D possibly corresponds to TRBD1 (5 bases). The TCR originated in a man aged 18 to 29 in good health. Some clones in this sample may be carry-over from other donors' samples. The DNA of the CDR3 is TGTGCCAGCAGTGCCTCAGGGAATGAGCAGTTCTTC. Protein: CASSASGNEQFF.